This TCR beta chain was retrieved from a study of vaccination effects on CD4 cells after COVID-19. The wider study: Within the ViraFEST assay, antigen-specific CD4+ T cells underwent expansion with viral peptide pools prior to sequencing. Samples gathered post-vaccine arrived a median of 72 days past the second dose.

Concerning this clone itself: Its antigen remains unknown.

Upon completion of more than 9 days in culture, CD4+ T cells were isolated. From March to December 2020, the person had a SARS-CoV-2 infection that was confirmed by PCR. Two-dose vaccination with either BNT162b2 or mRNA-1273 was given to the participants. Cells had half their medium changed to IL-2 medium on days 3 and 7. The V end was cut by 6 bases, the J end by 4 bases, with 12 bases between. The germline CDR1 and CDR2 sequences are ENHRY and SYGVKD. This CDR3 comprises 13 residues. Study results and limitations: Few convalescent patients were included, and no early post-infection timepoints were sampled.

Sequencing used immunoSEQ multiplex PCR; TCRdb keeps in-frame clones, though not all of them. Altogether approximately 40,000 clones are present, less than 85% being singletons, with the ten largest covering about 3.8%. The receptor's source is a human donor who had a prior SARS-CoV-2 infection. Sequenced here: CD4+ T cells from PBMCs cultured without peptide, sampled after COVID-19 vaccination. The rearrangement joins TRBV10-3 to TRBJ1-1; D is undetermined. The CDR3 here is CAIRPRPTTEAFF. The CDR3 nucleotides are TGTGCCATCAGACCTCGTCCCACCACTGAAGCTTTCTTT.